Here is one T cell receptor (beta chain) with its context. What it recognizes is unknown. This sample is drawn from a study of radiotherapy plus CTLA-4 blockade in lung cancer. The study's findings and limits: Expansion in blood of tumor-derived TCR clones was seen after radiotherapy plus ipilimumab. The best predictor of response was reported to be early blood T cell clone dynamics, with interferon-beta.

The study gave focal radiation plus ipilimumab CTLA-4 blockade to patients with chemo-refractory metastatic non-small-cell lung cancer. TCRdb's table, derived via immunoSEQ multiplex PCR, lists solely in-frame clones and lacks some. The sample consists of approximately 83,000 clones, about four fifths of them appearing once. Germline CDR1 and CDR2: MNHEY and SMNVEV (reference sequence). The V end was cut by 9 bases, the J end by 8 bases, with 14 bases between. The CDR3 contains 13 residues. The sequencing here drew on peripheral blood, taken from a patient treated with radiotherapy plus ipilimumab. The genes are TRBV27 and TRBJ1-6; D uncertain. The receptor's source is a human donor with non-small cell lung cancer who had a partial response to radiotherapy plus ipilimumab. Some clones in this sample may be carry-over from other donors' samples. This chain's CDR3 is CARTLGFDSPLHF. The DNA of the CDR3 is TGTGCCAGAACCCTGGGCTTCGATTCACCCCTCCACTTT.